Listed here are 10 T cell receptor beta chains from one sample, sequenced in a study of breast tumors, draining lymph nodes, adjacent tissues. Samples came from axillary lymph nodes draining the breast cancer. Using its own MiXCR run on the multiplex PCR reads, TCRdb lists one record per CDR3 protein. This sample has a few hundred thousand distinct CDR3 sequences; about 34% occur once, and the top ten carry 3% to 4.5%. Sample: axillary lymph node tissue. The origin of the receptors is a female donor with breast cancer. Some clones in this sample may be carry-over from other donors' samples.

The J gene is TRBJ2-3, the V gene TRBV28; D may be TRBD1 (6 bases). This CDR3 spans 17 amino acids. The ends were cut back, 6 bases at V and 4 bases at J, with 23 bases in the middle. Germline V lookup: CDR1 MDHEN, CDR2 SYDVKM. The CDR3 DNA reads TGTGCCAGCAGGACGGTTACAGGGATGAGCAAGGCAGATACGCAGTATTTT. This translates into CASRTVTGMSKADTQYF.

Turning to this clonotype: A read error may be the cause here, since a much bigger clone is one base away. V gene TRBV6-5 combines with J gene TRBJ1-2; D is undetermined. Trimming removed 5 bases at V and 2 bases at J, with 12 bases between. CDR3 length: 14 amino acids. Germline CDR1 reads MNHEY; CDR2 reads SVGAGI. The CDR3 bases are TGTGCCAGCAGTCCTGTGTTTGGAAACTATGGCTACACCTTC. It is translated as CASSPVFGNYGYTF.

About this clonotype: Since no conserved phenylalanine or tryptophan closes the CDR3, a read error is the likely cause. No DNA is shown, since the ends of the CDR3 on it are uncertain; the CDR3 is the one TCRdb lists. The chain links TRBV2 to TRBJ2-5; the table's D gene call, TRBD1, was not cross checked with the DNA. The CDR3 length equals 18 residues, ends included. Germline CDR1 reads SNHLY; CDR2 reads FYNNEI. The CDR3 region is CASSARDALGNSPLHFGN.

On this clonotype: A much bigger clone sits one base away, suggesting this may be a read error. A read error is likely, as this CDR3 ends without the conserved phenylalanine or tryptophan. The chain links TRBV20-1 to TRBJ2-1; 8 bases are shared with TRBD2. The CDR3 runs 14 residues. The V segment lost 6 bases and the J segment 7 bases; nucleotides outside the gene matches: 11. Germline CDR1 reads DFQATT; CDR2 reads SNEGSKA (reference sequence). CDR3 sequence: CSASRSRGGNEQFL. The CDR3 nucleotides read TGCAGTGCCTCGAGGAGCCGGGGGGGGAATGAGCAGTTCCTC.

To note about this clonotype: The junction and the germline gene differ at one end; a read error may be behind it. The chain combines TRBV20-1 with TRBJ2-4, with a possible D match to TRBD1 (5 bases). CDR3 length: 14 residues. CDR1 and CDR2 (germline): DFQATT, SNEGSKA (reference sequence). This CDR3 reads CSARDSPTKTIQYF. In DNA form, the CDR3 reads TGCAGTGCAAGAGACAGCCCAACCAAAACCATTCAGTACTTC.

This clonotype was counted a few times. The rearrangement links TRBV5-4 to TRBJ2-3; 8 nucleotides align to TRBD2. CDR1 is SGHNT, CDR2 YYREEE, per germline (reference sequence). CDR3 length: 15 amino acids. Trimming at V came to 3 bases and at J to 5 bases, leaving 8 bases not matched to a gene. The CDR3, as DNA: TGTGCCAGCAGCTCCACGGGGGGGCCGAAAGATACGCAGTATTTT. Its protein product is CASSSTGGPKDTQYF.

This clonotype was observed a few times. The chain employs TRBV6-6 and TRBJ1-5; no reliable D call. Trimming left V 6 bases short and J 0 bases short, with 12 bases between. Looked up from germline, CDR1 is MNHNY and CDR2 is SVGAGI (reference sequence). The CDR3 has 15 residues. The CDR3 DNA reads as TGTGCCAGCAGCCCGGGGTATTATAGCAATCAGCCCCAGCATTTT. Residues: CASSPGYYSNQPQHF.

This clonotype appeared many times. This rearrangement joins TRBV7-2 to TRBJ1-2; 8 nucleotides agree with TRBD1. CDR3 length equals 17 residues. Germline lookup yields CDR1 SGHTA and CDR2 FQGNSA. V trimming: 0 bases; J trimming: 2 bases; junction bases outside the gene matches: 8. The CDR3 DNA reads TGTGCCAGCAGCTTAGCCCCCCTACAGGGGGACAACTATGGCTACACCTTC. Its translation: CASSLAPLQGDNYGYTF.

The gene calls are TRBV12-3 or TRBV12-4 and TRBJ2-7; D is undetermined. CDR3 length: 11 amino acids. The germline V and J ends were trimmed by 6 bases and 5 bases, with 8 bases remaining between them. In DNA form, the CDR3 reads TGTGCCAGCAGCCTAACAAACGAGCAGTACTTC. Translating it yields CASSLTNEQYF.

As concerns this clonotype: This CDR3 is missing its conserved last phenylalanine or tryptophan, likely due to a read error. The chain combines TRBV14 with TRBJ2-5; 9 bases are shared with TRBD1. After removal of 4 bases from V and 11 bases from J, the junction contained 8 bases not matched to a gene. The CDR3 has 13 amino acids. The germline V gene encodes CDR1 SGHDN and CDR2 FVKESK. This chain's CDR3 is CASSRDRVDTQYS. CDR3 nucleotide sequence: TGTGCCAGCAGCCGGGACAGGGTAGATACGCAGTACTCC.